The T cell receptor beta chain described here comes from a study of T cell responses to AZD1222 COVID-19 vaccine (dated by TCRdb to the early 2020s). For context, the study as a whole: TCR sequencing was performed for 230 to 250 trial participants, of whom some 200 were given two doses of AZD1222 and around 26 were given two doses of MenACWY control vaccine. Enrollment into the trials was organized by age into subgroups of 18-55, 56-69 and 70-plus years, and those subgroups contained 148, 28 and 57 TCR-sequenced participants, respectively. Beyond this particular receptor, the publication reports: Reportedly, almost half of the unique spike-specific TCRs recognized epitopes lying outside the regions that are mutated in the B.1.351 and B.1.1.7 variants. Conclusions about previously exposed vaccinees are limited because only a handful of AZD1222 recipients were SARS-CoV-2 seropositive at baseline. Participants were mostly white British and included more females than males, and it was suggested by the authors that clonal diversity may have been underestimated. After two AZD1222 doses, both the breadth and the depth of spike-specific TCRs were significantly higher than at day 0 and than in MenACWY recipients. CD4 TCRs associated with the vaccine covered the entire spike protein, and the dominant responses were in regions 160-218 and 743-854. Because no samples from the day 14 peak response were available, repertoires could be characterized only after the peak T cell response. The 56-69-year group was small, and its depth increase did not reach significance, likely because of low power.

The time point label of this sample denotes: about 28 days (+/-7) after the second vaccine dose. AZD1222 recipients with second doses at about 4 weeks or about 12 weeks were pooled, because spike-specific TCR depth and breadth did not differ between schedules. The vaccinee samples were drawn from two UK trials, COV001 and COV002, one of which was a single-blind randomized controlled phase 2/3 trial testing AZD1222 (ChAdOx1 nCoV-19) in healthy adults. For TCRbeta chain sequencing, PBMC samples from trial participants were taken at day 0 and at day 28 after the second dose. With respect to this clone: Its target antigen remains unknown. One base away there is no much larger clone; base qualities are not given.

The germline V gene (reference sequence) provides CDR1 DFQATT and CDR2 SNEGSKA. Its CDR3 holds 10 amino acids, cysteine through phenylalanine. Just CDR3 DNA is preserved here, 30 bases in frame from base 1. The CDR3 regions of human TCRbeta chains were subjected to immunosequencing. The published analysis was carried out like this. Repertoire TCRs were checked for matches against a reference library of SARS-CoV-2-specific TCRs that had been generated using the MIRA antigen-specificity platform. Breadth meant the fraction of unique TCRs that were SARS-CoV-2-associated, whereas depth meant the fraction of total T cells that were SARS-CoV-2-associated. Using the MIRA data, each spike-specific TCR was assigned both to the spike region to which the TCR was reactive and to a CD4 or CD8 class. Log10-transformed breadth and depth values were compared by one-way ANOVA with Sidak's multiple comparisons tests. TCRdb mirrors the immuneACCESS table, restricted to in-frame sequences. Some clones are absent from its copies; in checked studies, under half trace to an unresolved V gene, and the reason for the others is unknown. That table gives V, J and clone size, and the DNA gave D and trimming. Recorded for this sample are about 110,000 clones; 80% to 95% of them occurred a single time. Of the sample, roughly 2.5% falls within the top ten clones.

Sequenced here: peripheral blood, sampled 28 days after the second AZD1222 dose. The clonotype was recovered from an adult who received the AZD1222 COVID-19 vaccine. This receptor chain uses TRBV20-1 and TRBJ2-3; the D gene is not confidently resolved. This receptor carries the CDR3 CSILTDTQYF. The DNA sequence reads TGCAGCATACTCACAGATACGCAGTATTTT.